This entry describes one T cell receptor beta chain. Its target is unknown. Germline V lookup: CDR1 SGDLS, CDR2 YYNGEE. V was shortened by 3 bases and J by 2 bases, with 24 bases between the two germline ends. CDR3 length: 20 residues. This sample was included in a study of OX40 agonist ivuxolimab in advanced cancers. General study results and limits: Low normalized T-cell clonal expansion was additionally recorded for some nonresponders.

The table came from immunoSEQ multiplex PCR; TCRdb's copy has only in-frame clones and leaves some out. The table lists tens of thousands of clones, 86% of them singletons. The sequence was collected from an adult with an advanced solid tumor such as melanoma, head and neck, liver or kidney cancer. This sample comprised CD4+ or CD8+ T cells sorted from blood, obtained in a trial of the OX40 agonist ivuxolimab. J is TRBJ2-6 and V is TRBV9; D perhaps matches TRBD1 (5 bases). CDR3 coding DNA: TGTGCCAGCAGCGAACGATACCTACAGGAAATCAAGACTGGGGCCAACGTCCTGACTTTC. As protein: CASSERYLQEIKTGANVLTF.